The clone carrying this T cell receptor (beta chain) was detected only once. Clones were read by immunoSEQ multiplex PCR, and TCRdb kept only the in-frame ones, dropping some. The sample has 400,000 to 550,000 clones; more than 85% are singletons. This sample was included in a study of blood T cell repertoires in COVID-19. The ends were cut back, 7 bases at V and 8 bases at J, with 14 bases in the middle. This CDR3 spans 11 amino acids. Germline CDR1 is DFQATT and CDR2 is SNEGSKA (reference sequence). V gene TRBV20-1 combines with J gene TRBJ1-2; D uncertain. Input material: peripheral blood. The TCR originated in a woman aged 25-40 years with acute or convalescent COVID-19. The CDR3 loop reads CSVDLDRGYTF. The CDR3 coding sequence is TGCAGTGTCGATCTAGACCGAGGCTACACCTTC.